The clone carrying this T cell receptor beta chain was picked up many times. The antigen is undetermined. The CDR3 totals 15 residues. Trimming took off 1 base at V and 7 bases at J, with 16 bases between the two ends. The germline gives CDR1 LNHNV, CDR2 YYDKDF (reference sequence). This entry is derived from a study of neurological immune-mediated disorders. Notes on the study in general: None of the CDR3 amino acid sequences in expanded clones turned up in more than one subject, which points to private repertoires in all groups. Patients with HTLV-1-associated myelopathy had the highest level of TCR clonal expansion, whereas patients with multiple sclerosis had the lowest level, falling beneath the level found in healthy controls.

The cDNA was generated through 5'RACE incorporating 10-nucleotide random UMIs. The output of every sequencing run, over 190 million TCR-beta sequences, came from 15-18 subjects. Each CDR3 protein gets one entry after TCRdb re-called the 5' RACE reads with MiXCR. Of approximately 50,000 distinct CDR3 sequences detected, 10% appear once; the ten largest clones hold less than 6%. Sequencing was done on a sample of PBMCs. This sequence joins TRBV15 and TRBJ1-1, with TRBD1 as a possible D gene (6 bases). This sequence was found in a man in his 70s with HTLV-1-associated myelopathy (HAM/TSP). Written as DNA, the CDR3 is TGTGCCACCAGCAGAGGGATCCTCGGGGGCTATGAAGCTTTCTTT. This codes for CATSRGILGGYEAFF.